Described below is a single T cell receptor beta chain sequence and its context. What it binds is unknown. Trimming took off 6 bases at V and 5 bases at J, with 13 bases between the two ends. This CDR3 has 13 residues. Germline values: CDR1 SGHNT, CDR2 YYREEE (reference sequence). This specimen belongs to a study of T-cell memory formation after mild COVID-19. The 5'RACE method, run with constant-segment primers, produced TCR alpha and TCR beta cDNA libraries (carrying sample barcodes and UMIs). TCRdb reanalysed the 5' RACE reads using MiXCR and keeps one entry per CDR3 protein. The sample lists hundreds of thousands of distinct CDR3 sequences, over 15% occurring once. Study results and caveats: Memory cells collected pre-infection included some clones that later responded, suggesting cross-reactive memory joined. Day 15 to 85 contracting clones showed balanced CD4/CD8; day 15 to 37 expanders favored CD4+. CM and EM subsets held most contracting CD4+ clones; EMRA held CD8+ ones.

The TCR originated in a man younger than 30 who had mild COVID-19 (a few samples of this study predate the infection). Cell type and time point are not known. The rearrangement joins TRBV5-4 to TRBJ2-3, with D hard to call. Sequencing was carried out using PBMCs or a T cell subset sorted from them (not recorded which). The CDR3 is CASNRQFGDTQYF. The DNA for the CDR3 is TGTGCCAGCAATCGGCAGTTTGGAGATACGCAGTATTTT.